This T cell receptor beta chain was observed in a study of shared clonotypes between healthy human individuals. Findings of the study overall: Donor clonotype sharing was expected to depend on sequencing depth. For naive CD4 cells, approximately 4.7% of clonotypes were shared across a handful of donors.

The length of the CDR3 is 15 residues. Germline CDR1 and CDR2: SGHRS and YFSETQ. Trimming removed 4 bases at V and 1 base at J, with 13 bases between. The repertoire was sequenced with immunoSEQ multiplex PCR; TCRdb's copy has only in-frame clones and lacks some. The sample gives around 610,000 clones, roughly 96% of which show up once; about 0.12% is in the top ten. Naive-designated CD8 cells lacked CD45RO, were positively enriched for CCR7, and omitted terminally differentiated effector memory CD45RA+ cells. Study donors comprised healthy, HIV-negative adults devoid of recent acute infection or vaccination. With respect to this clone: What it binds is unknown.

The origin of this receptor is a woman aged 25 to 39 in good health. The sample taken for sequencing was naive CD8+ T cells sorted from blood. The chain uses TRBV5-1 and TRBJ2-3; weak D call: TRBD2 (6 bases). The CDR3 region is CASSDSGGGTDTQYF. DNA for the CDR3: TGCGCCAGCAGCGATAGCGGAGGGGGCACAGATACGCAGTATTTT.